This is a list of T cell receptor beta chains from one sample in a study of PD-1 blockade in classical Hodgkin lymphoma. Sequencing used immunoSEQ multiplex PCR; TCRdb keeps in-frame clones, though not all of them. The table shows approximately 79,000 clones, with about nine tenths occurring only once. The starting material was peripheral blood mononuclear cells (PBMCs), obtained before the second cycle of nivolumab. The receptors shown here come from a human donor with classical Hodgkin lymphoma. Each CDR3 is given without its conserved first and last residue.

V gene	J gene	CDR3 protein
TRBV28	TRBJ2-7	ASTTERGTGNSYEQY
TRBV19	TRBJ1-1	ASSIFQGVNTEAF
TRBV2	TRBJ1-4	ASIGGHEGREKLF
TRBV19	TRBJ2-2	ASSIVGLAGANTGELF
TRBV5-1	TRBJ1-1	ASSLFRGENTEAF
TRBV11-3	TRBJ2-7	ASSLNGDSKYEQY
TRBV14	TRBJ2-3	ASSETPSSTDTQY
TRBV6-1	TRBJ2-7	ASSDLRGYEQY
TRBV2	TRBJ2-7	ASSEGGGNSYEQY
TRBV7-8	TRBJ1-5	ASSLGVEGFGQPQH
TRBV9	TRBJ1-2	ASSTRGSQSNYGYT
TRBV27	TRBJ2-3	ASSLFMGARTDTQY
TRBV7-8	TRBJ1-2	ASSLSGGVGGYGYT
TRBV10-3	TRBJ2-1	AISESNRVDEQF
TRBV19	TRBJ2-7	ASSITGGTYEQY
TRBV14	TRBJ1-1	ASSQGSGTGREAF
TRBV6-6	TRBJ2-2	ASSTRQGANTGELF
TRBV5-6	TRBJ2-2	ASSLLGQDTGELF
TRBV29-1	TRBJ2-3	SVEVWREYADTQY
TRBV28	TRBJ1-4	ASRGPRLYGKLF
TRBV4-2	TRBJ1-5	ASSQATGGLEPQH
TRBV28	TRBJ2-1	ASRPLPGLVNNEQF
TRBV10-3	TRBJ1-2	AIHNGHNYGYT
TRBV19	TRBJ1-1	ASSMGDRGRTEAF
TRBV5-4	TRBJ1-4	ASSLAGRPEKLF
TRBV9	TRBJ2-7	ASSVGNLGQGGEQY